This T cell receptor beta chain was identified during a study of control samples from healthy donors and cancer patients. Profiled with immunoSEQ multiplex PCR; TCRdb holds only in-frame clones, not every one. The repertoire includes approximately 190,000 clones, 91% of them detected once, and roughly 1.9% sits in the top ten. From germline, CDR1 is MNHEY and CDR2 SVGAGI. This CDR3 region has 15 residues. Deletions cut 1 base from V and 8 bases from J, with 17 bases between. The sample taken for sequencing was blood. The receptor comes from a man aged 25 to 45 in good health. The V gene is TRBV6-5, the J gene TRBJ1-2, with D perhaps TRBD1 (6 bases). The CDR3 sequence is CASSYLGGGTSGYTF. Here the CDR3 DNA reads TGTGCCAGCAGTTACTTGGGGGGGGGCACCTCCGGCTACACCTTC.